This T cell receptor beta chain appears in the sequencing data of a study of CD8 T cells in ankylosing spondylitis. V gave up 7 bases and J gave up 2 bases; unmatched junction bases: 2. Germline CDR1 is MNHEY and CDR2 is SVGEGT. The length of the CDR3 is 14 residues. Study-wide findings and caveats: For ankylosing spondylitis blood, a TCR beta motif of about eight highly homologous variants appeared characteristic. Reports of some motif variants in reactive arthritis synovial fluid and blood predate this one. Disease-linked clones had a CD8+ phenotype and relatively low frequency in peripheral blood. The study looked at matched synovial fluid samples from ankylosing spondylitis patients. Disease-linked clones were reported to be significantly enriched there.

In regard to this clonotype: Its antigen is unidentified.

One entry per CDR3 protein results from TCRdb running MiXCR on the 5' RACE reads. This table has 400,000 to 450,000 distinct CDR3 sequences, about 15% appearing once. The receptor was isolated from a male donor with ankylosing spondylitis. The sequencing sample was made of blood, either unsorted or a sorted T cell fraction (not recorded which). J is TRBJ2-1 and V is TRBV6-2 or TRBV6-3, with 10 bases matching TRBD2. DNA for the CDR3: TGTGCCAGCACTAGCGGGAGTACCTACAATGAGCAGTTCTTC. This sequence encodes CASTSGSTYNEQFF.